A selection of T cell receptor beta chains follows, all from one sample in a study of response to subunit inactivated influenza vaccine. One entry per CDR3 protein, called by TCRdb with MiXCR from the RT-PCR reads. Of 550,000 to 600,000 distinct CDR3 sequences listed, about 10% are singletons. Sequencing was performed on PBMCs from blood, taken on the day of vaccination. The receptor source for this set is a man in his forties or fifties who received an inactivated influenza vaccine. Each CDR3 is given with its conserved first and last residue. Each record gives: clone size, D gene, J gene, V gene, CDR3 protein, CDR3 DNA. A D gene is named only where the DNA matches it firmly. The size field is filled for only some rows; it gives once, few, many or a size class.

clone size: .; D gene: TRBD2; J gene: TRBJ2-1; V gene: TRBV20-1; CDR3 protein: CSAPSSGRGNEQFF; CDR3 DNA: TGCAGTGCTCCGTCTAGCGGGAGAGGGAATGAGCAGTTCTTC
clone size: many; D gene: TRBD1; J gene: TRBJ2-1; V gene: TRBV9; CDR3 protein: CASSIGQGVINEQFF; CDR3 DNA: TGTGCCAGCAGCATAGGACAGGGGGTTATTAATGAGCAGTTCTTC
clone size: many; D gene: TRBD1; J gene: TRBJ2-4; V gene: TRBV4-2; CDR3 protein: CASNQDRVTKNIQYF; CDR3 DNA: TGTGCCAGCAACCAAGACAGGGTCACCAAAAACATTCAGTACTTC
clone size: .; D gene: .; J gene: TRBJ2-2; V gene: TRBV15; CDR3 protein: CATSRDRQRWGSNTGELFF; CDR3 DNA: TGTGCCACCAGCAGAGATCGGCAACGGTGGGGATCGAACACCGGGGAGCTGTTTTTT
clone size: few; D gene: .; J gene: TRBJ2-5; V gene: TRBV7-9; CDR3 protein: CASTGPIHSIQETQYF; CDR3 DNA: TGTGCCAGCACGGGTCCGATACACTCTATCCAAGAGACCCAGTACTTC
clone size: .; D gene: .; J gene: TRBJ1-4; V gene: TRBV7-2; CDR3 protein: CASSLVVGTNEKLFF; CDR3 DNA: TGTGCCAGCAGCTTAGTGGTGGGGACTAATGAAAAACTGTTTTTT
clone size: .; D gene: .; J gene: TRBJ1-4; V gene: TRBV10-3; CDR3 protein: CAISEEEGKLFF; CDR3 DNA: TGTGCCATCAGTGAGGAGGAGGGAAAACTGTTTTTT
clone size: many; D gene: TRBD1; J gene: TRBJ2-5; V gene: TRBV30; CDR3 protein: CAWALGGFETQYF; CDR3 DNA: TGTGCCTGGGCCTTAGGGGGCTTTGAGACCCAGTACTTC
clone size: .; D gene: .; J gene: TRBJ1-3; V gene: TRBV18; CDR3 protein: CASSPMSGASGNTIYF; CDR3 DNA: TGTGCCAGCTCACCCATGTCGGGGGCGAGCGGAAACACCATATATTTT
clone size: .; D gene: .; J gene: TRBJ2-1; V gene: TRBV9; CDR3 protein: CASSVAGDTLNREQFF; CDR3 DNA: TGTGCCAGCAGCGTAGCGGGTGACACCTTGAACAGGGAGCAGTTCTTC
clone size: .; D gene: TRBD2; J gene: TRBJ2-1; V gene: TRBV27; CDR3 protein: CASSLYGLAGGQGQFF; CDR3 DNA: TGTGCCAGCAGTTTATACGGACTAGCGGGGGGGCAGGGGCAGTTCTTC
clone size: .; D gene: TRBD1; J gene: TRBJ1-3; V gene: TRBV19; CDR3 protein: CASTLGTAGNTIYF; CDR3 DNA: TGTGCCAGTACACTCGGGACAGCTGGAAACACCATATATTTT
clone size: many; D gene: .; J gene: TRBJ2-6; V gene: TRBV5-6; CDR3 protein: CASSFIGGANVLTF; CDR3 DNA: TGTGCCAGCAGCTTTATAGGTGGGGCCAACGTCCTGACTTTC
clone size: .; D gene: .; J gene: TRBJ2-1; V gene: TRBV7-8; CDR3 protein: CASTLGGDFNEQFF; CDR3 DNA: TGTGCCAGCACCCTAGGGGGGGATTTCAATGAGCAGTTCTTC